This record looks at one T cell receptor beta chain sequence and its context. What it recognizes is unknown. The CDR3 is made up of 15 amino acids. Per germline, CDR1 SGHDT and CDR2 YYEEEE. Trimming left V 2 bases short and J 5 bases short, with 16 bases between. The data were obtained in a study of post-analysis software for immune sequencing data. At the level of the study: Multiple sclerosis in the patients followed relapsing-remitting, secondary progressive and progressive-relapsing courses. General study findings and limits: The five TRBV segments detected at higher frequency in patients than in controls included TRBV5-6, TRBV5-1 and TRBV20-1.

Presence of unique molecular identifiers characterized the TCR beta cDNA libraries. With about 1 to 11 million T cells as the source, some 510,000 cDNA molecules resulted. TCRdb used MiXCR to reprocess the PCR reads, holding one entry per CDR3 protein. The sample yields roughly 600,000 distinct CDR3 sequences, roughly 45% seen once. The chain recombines TRBV5-6 with TRBJ2-5; D is perhaps TRBD1 (6 bases). The receptor was isolated from a girl between 10 and 17 years old with multiple sclerosis. The sample comprised blood. The CDR3 nucleotides are TGTGCCAGCAGCTTTACAGGGACCTCCGGGGAGACCCAGTACTTC. Protein sequence: CASSFTGTSGETQYF. Together with reference TRBV5-6 and TRBJ2-5, the CDR3 gives the full variable domain: DAGVTQSPTHLIKTRGQQVTLRCSPKSGHDTVSWYQQALGQGPQFIFQYYEEEERQRGNFPDRFSGHQFPNYSSELNVNALLLGDSALYLCASSFTGTSGETQYFGPGTRLLVL.